A selection of T cell receptor beta chains follows, all from one sample in a study of T cells in narcolepsy. Clones were sequenced by immunoSEQ multiplex PCR, and TCRdb holds only the in-frame ones, with some missing. The sample carries tens of thousands of clones, under 95% recorded once. Sequencing was carried out using CD45RA- memory CD4+ T cells from PBMCs. These receptors were collected from a human donor with narcolepsy. CDR3s include the opening cysteine and the closing phenylalanine or tryptophan. D genes are given only for firm matches. A row's size may be missing; if present it is once, few, many or a size class.

TRBJ1-4	TRBD1	TRBV7-2	-	TGTGCCAGCAGCTTAGGGACAGGGAGGGGTGAAAAACTGTTTTTT	CASSLGTGRGEKLFF
TRBJ1-4	-	TRBV30	-	TGTGCCTGGAGTGTAGACAGTCTTGAAAAACTGTTTTTT	CAWSVDSLEKLFF
TRBJ1-2	TRBD1	TRBV7-8	once	TGTGCCAGCAGCCCGACAGGGGTCAGCTATGGCTACACCTTC	CASSPTGVSYGYTF
TRBJ2-3	TRBD2	TRBV6-4	-	TGTGCCAGCAGTGATTCGATCACTAGCGGGAGGATGGATACGCAGTATTTT	CASSDSITSGRMDTQYF
TRBJ2-7	TRBD1	TRBV15	-	TGTGCCACCAGCAGACAGAGGACAGGATCCCAGGAGCAGTACTTC	CATSRQRTGSQEQYF
TRBJ2-5	TRBD2	TRBV10-3	-	TGTGCCATCAGTCTGACTAGCGGGAGGGTACAAGAGACCCAGTACTTC	CAISLTSGRVQETQYF
TRBJ2-7	TRBD2	TRBV7-2	-	TGTGCCAGCAGCTTAGAATGGGCCAGGGGACTAGCGGGACGGGACGAGCAGTACTTC	CASSLEWARGLAGRDEQYF
TRBJ1-5	TRBD1	TRBV11-2	-	TGTGCCAGCAGCGCAGGGAAAGGACAGGGGCAGCCCCAGCATTTT	CASSAGKGQGQPQHF
TRBJ2-5	TRBD1	TRBV4-3	-	TGCGCCAGCAGCCGCTCGGGACAGCAAGAGACCCAGTACTTC	CASSRSGQQETQYF
TRBJ2-1	-	TRBV9	-	TGTGCCAGCAGCGTCTTACCCTCCTACAATGAGCAGTTCTTC	CASSVLPSYNEQFF
TRBJ1-1	-	TRBV15	-	TGTGCCACCGAGTCGGGGTACTTCAGGAACACTGAAGCTTTCTTT	CATESGYFRNTEAFF
TRBJ2-1	TRBD2	TRBV5-1	-	TGCGCCAGCAGCCTTGGACTAGCGGGCATAGGTGAGCAGTTCTTC	CASSLGLAGIGEQFF
TRBJ2-2	TRBD1	TRBV6-6	once	TGTGCCAGCAGCCCGGGACAGGGTAGAACCGGGGAGCTGTTTTTT	CASSPGQGRTGELFF
TRBJ2-7	-	TRBV7-2	-	TGTGCCAGCAGCTTATGGGGCGGGCCTAGCTCCTACGAGCAGTACTTC	CASSLWGGPSSYEQYF
TRBJ2-1	TRBD2	TRBV5-8	few	TGTGCCAGCAGCCGACTAGCGGGAGGGAACAATGAGCAGTTCTTC	CASSRLAGGNNEQFF
TRBJ2-7	TRBD2	TRBV25-1	once	TGTGCCAGCAGCATCGCGGGAGGGAGCTCCTACGAGCAGTACTTC	CASSIAGGSSYEQYF
TRBJ1-5	-	TRBV28	-	TGTGCCAGCAGTTTTGACGGTACAGGCAATCAGCCCCAGCATTTT	CASSFDGTGNQPQHF
TRBJ2-5	-	TRBV18	-	TGTGCCAGCTCACCAAAGCTCGCGGTCCAAGAGACCCAGTACTTC	CASSPKLAVQETQYF
TRBJ2-7	-	TRBV18	-	TGTGCCAGCTCACCACCGTGGGACACCCCCCGTTACGAGCAGTACTTC	CASSPPWDTPRYEQYF
TRBJ2-7	-	TRBV11-2	-	TGTGCCAGCAGCTCCGCCAGGGCCAGGCACGAGCAGTACTTC	CASSSARARHEQYF
TRBJ2-5	TRBD2	TRBV6-1	-	TGTGCCAGCACAAGCGGGAGGGCCCTTGTTGAGACCCAGTACTTC	CASTSGRALVETQYF
TRBJ1-2	-	TRBV21-1	-	TGTGCCAGCAGCAGAAGCCAGGAGGGACAGGGGGTGAGTGGCTACACCTTC	CASSRSQEGQGVSGYTF
TRBJ2-7	TRBD2	TRBV6-1	-	TGTGCCAGCAGTGAAACATCTAGCGGGAGGTCCTACGAGCAGTACTTC	CASSETSSGRSYEQYF
TRBJ1-1	-	TRBV5-6	-	TGTGCCAGCAGCCTGCGGGGCAGGTGGATGAACACTGAAGCTTTCTTT	CASSLRGRWMNTEAFF
TRBJ2-7	-	TRBV15	-	TGTGCCACCAGCAGAGATTTGCCAGGAAATTCCTACGAGCAGTACTTC	CATSRDLPGNSYEQYF
TRBJ2-1	TRBD2	TRBV5-4	-	TGTGCCAGCAGCTTTATGGGCGGGAGGGCGTCAGGTAATGAGCAGTTCTTC	CASSFMGGRASGNEQFF
TRBJ2-2	TRBD2	TRBV10-3	-	TGTGCCATCAGTGTGGCTAGCGGGAGTGGCACCGGGGAGCTGTTTTTT	CAISVASGSGTGELFF
TRBJ1-2	-	TRBV11-1	-	TGTGCCAGCAGTCCTAGGGAACAGACTGGCTATGGCTACACCTTC	CASSPREQTGYGYTF
TRBJ1-1	TRBD1	TRBV19	-	TGTGCCAGTAGTATAGGGGACAGGGTCACTGAAGCTTTCTTT	CASSIGDRVTEAFF
TRBJ2-7	TRBD1	TRBV27	-	TGTGCCAGCAGTTTATCGGTCCCCACAGGGGCACCATACGAGCAGTACTTC	CASSLSVPTGAPYEQYF
TRBJ2-5	-	TRBV11-2	-	TGTGCCAGCAGCCCATTCGAGTACCAAGAGACCCAGTACTTC	CASSPFEYQETQYF
TRBJ1-2	-	TRBV2	-	TGTGCCAGCAGTGAAGCGCAGGGTCCTAACTATGGCTACACCTTC	CASSEAQGPNYGYTF
TRBJ2-6	-	TRBV6-5	-	TGTGCCAGCAGTTACGGGGAGAGGGGGGCCAACGTCCTGACTTTC	CASSYGERGANVLTF
TRBJ1-5	-	TRBV6-6	-	TGTGCCAGCAGCCTACAGGAGATTAATCAGCCCCAGCATTTT	CASSLQEINQPQHF
TRBJ2-7	TRBD2	TRBV7-2	-	TGTGCCAGCAGCAGATCCGGGACTAGCGAGGGCGAGCAGTACTTC	CASSRSGTSEGEQYF
TRBJ2-3	TRBD1	TRBV5-1	-	TGCGCCAGCAGCTTGGCGACAGGGGTCGGCACAGATACGCAGTATTTT	CASSLATGVGTDTQYF
TRBJ2-4	-	TRBV5-1	once	TGCGCCAGCAGCTTGGGACAGGACATTCAGTACTTC	CASSLGQDIQYF
TRBJ1-1	-	TRBV29-1	-	TGCAGCGTTGAGCGGCAGGGCGGGACTGAAGCTTTCTTT	CSVERQGGTEAFF
TRBJ2-7	-	TRBV28	-	TGTGCCAGCAGAGACAGGCGCTCCGCCTACGAGCAGTACTTC	CASRDRRSAYEQYF
TRBJ2-2	-	TRBV6-6	-	TGTGCCAGCAGTTACAGAGGGGGATTCAACACCGGGGAGCTGTTTTTT	CASSYRGGFNTGELFF
TRBJ2-7	TRBD2	TRBV18	-	TGTGCCAGCTCCCTTCGGAGCGGGAGACTCTACGAGCAGTACTTC	CASSLRSGRLYEQYF
TRBJ2-3	-	TRBV7-9	-	TGTGCCAGCACAAGGTGGGGGGCTGGCACAGATACGCAGTATTTT	CASTRWGAGTDTQYF
TRBJ2-3	-	TRBV7-2	-	TGTGCCAGCAGCTTAGGTCCCAGCGCCACAGATACGCAGTATTTT	CASSLGPSATDTQYF
TRBJ2-7	-	TRBV28	-	TGTGCCAGCAGTTTAGAAGTCGGTATCCCGGACGAGCAGTACTTC	CASSLEVGIPDEQYF
TRBJ2-1	TRBD1	TRBV7-9	once	TGTGCCAGCAGCTGGGGACAGGGCCCCTACAATGAGCAGTTCTTC	CASSWGQGPYNEQFF
TRBJ1-1	-	TRBV19	-	TGTGCCAGTAGTTTCGGGACATTTGAAGCTTTCTTT	CASSFGTFEAFF
TRBJ2-5	-	TRBV7-2	once	TGTGCCAGCAGCTCCCAAATTTTATATTTGGGGGCTCAAGAGACCCAGTACTTC	CASSSQILYLGAQETQYF
TRBJ1-2	-	TRBV28	once	TGTGCCAGCAGTTTATCTACAGGGTGGAATGGCTACACCTTC	CASSLSTGWNGYTF